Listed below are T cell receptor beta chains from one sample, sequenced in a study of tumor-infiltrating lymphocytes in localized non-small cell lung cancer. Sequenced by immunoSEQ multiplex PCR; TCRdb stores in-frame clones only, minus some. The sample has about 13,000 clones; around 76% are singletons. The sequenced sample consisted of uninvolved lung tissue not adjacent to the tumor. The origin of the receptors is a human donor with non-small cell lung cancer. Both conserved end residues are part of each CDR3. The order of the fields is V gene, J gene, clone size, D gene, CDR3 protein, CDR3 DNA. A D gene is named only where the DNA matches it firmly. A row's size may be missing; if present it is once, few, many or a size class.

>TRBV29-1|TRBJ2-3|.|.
CSVEVTDTQYF
TGCAGCGTTGAGGTAACAGATACGCAGTATTTT
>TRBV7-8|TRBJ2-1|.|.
CASSLAVSSYNEQFF
TGTGCCAGCAGCTTAGCGGTGAGCTCCTACAATGAGCAGTTCTTC
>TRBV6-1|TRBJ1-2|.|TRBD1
CATSTGANYGYTF
TGTGCCACCTCGACAGGGGCTAACTATGGCTACACCTTC
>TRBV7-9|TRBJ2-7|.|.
CASSIQGDEQYF
TGTGCCAGCAGTATCCAGGGCGACGAGCAGTACTTC
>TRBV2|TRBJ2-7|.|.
CASSEIRGLGEQYF
TGTGCCAGCAGTGAGATTCGGGGTTTGGGAGAGCAGTACTTC
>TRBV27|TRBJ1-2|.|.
CASSLGSGRGSYGYTF
TGTGCCAGCAGTTTAGGTTCGGGGAGGGGAAGCTATGGCTACACCTTC
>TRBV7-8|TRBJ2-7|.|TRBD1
CASSPFGQGPSYEQYF
TGTGCCAGCAGCCCCTTTGGACAGGGACCTTCCTACGAGCAGTACTTC
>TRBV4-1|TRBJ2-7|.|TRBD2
CASSRTGTSEYEQYF
TGCGCCAGCAGCCGAACCGGGACTAGCGAGTACGAGCAGTACTTC
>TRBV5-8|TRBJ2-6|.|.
CASSFYRSRSSGANVLTF
TGTGCCAGCAGCTTTTATCGCAGTCGGTCCTCTGGGGCCAACGTCCTGACTTTC
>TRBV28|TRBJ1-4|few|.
CASSYPGGDEKLFF
TGTGCCAGCAGTTATCCCGGGGGAGATGAAAAACTGTTTTTT
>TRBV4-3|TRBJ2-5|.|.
CASSQDSGAQETQYF
TGCGCCAGCAGCCAAGATTCGGGGGCCCAAGAGACCCAGTACTTC
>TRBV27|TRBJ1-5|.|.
CASSPPGQGQPQHF
TGTGCCAGCAGTCCACCTGGGCAGGGTCAGCCCCAGCATTTT
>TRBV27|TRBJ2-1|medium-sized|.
CASSLGSANTNEQFF
TGTGCCAGCAGTTTAGGTTCCGCCAACACCAATGAGCAGTTCTTC
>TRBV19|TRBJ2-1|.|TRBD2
CASSIRTSGRARDNEQFF
TGTGCCAGTAGTATCCGGACTAGCGGGAGGGCCCGTGACAATGAGCAGTTCTTC
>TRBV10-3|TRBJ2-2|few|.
CAINSNEGVNTGELFF
TGTGCCATCAATTCTAATGAAGGGGTTAACACCGGGGAGCTGTTTTTT
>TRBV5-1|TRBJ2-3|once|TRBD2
CASSLVAGGRTDTQYF
TGCGCCAGCAGCTTGGTGGCGGGAGGGCGCACAGATACGCAGTATTTT
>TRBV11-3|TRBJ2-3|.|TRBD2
CASSSRLAGVTDTQYF
TGTGCCAGCAGCTCAAGACTAGCGGGAGTCACAGATACGCAGTATTTT
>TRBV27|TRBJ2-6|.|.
CASSTGISGANVLTF
TGTGCCAGCAGTACGGGGATCTCTGGGGCCAACGTCCTGACTTTC
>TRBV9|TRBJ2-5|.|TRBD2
CASSVGKRGGQEETQYF
TGTGCCAGCAGCGTAGGGAAGCGGGGGGGCCAGGAGGAGACCCAGTACTTC
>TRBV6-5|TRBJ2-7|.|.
CASSSQYEQYF
TGTGCCAGCAGTTCCCAATACGAGCAGTACTTC